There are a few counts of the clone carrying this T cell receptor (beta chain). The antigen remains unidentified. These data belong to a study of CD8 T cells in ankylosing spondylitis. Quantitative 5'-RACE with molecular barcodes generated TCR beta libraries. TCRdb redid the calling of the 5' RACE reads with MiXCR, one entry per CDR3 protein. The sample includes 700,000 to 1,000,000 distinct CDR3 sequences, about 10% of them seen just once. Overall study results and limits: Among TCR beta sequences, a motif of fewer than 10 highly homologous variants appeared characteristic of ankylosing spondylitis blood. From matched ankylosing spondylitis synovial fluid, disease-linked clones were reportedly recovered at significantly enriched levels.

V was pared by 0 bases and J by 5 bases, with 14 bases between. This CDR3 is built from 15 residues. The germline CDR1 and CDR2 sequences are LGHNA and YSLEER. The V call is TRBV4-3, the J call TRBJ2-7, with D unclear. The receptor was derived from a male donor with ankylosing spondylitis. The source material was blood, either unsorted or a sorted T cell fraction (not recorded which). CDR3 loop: CASSQDYRSLNEQYF. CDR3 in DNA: TGCGCCAGCAGCCAAGACTATCGCAGTCTCAACGAGCAGTACTTC.